The clone carrying this T cell receptor (beta chain) was recorded at least ten times. The antigen is unknown. V was shortened by 2 bases and J by 5 bases, with 13 bases between the two germline ends. The CDR3 has 15 amino acids. The V gene's germline CDR1 is MNHEY and CDR2 SVGAGI. This sample is drawn from a study of T cells in Graves' hyperthyroidism and ophthalmopathy. About the study: Any treatment followed the collection of peripheral blood at initial diagnosis. Whole-study findings and limits: Blood also contained most expanded thyroid clonotypes above 0.001.

Amplified regions were TCR beta CDR3 sequences from RNA transcripts. The TCR CDR3 was amplified in a first-round RT-PCR using the HTBI primer set. TCRdb independently ran MiXCR on the multiplex PCR reads; one entry per CDR3 protein. The sample has fewer than 650,000 distinct CDR3 sequences; approximately 15% are singletons. J is TRBJ2-1 and V is TRBV6-5, with a tentative D call TRBD1 (5 bases). Sequencing input: blood. The clonotype originates from a woman between 18 and 29 years old with Graves' ophthalmopathy. The CDR3 protein is CASSYNQGSHNEQFF. The CDR3 DNA is TGTGCCAGCAGTTACAATCAGGGATCCCACAATGAGCAGTTCTTC.